The 9 T cell receptor beta chains below were found in one sample sequenced in a study of OX40 agonist ivuxolimab in advanced cancers. Using immunoSEQ multiplex PCR, the repertoire was profiled, and TCRdb retains in-frame clones only, with some absent. Of approximately 74,000 clones listed, 90% are singletons. The specimen was CD4+ or CD8+ T cells sorted from blood, collected in a trial of the OX40 agonist ivuxolimab. The receptors derive from an adult with an advanced solid tumor such as melanoma, head and neck, liver or kidney cancer.

J is TRBJ2-2 and V is TRBV7-9; D is undetermined. The CDR3 is 14 amino acids. V lost 1 base to trimming and J lost 4 bases, with 7 bases between them. Germline V gene data show CDR1 as SEHNR and CDR2 as FQNEAQ (reference sequence). CDR3 sequence: CASSLGLTTGELFF. CDR3 DNA: TGTGCCAGCAGCTTAGGACTCACCACCGGGGAGCTGTTTTTT. Full variable domain (remainder filled in from reference TRBV7-9 and TRBJ2-2): DTGVSQNPRHKITKRGQNVTFRCDPISEHNRLYWYRQTLGQGPEFLTYFQNEAQLEKSRLLSDRFSAERPKGSFSTLEIQRTEQGDSAMYLCASSLGLTTGELFFGEGSRLTVL.

V and J are TRBV2 and TRBJ2-7, with TRBD1 as a possible D gene (6 bases). The CDR3 covers 14 residues. Trimming removed 5 bases from V and 0 bases from J, with 11 bases in between. CDR1 is SNHLY and CDR2 is FYNNEI in the germline V gene. The CDR3 bases are TGTGCCAGCAGTTCGTCACAGGGCTCCTACGAGCAGTACTTC. It translates to CASSSSQGSYEQYF.

The chain links TRBV19 to TRBJ2-7, with 8 bases lining up with TRBD2. The CDR3 has 16 residues. Germline V gene sequence: CDR1 LNHDA, CDR2 SQIVND (reference sequence). V lost 3 bases, J lost 5 bases, and 12 bases stayed unmatched. The CDR3 region has the DNA TGTGCCAGTAGTATCAATGCGGTTAGCGGGAACCACGAGCAGTACTTC. Translation: CASSINAVSGNHEQYF.

This clone showed up just once. The genes are TRBV28 and TRBJ2-7, with D uncertain. V lost 7 bases and J 3 bases, leaving 13 bases between the germline ends. Germline lookup yields CDR1 MDHEN and CDR2 SYDVKM. This CDR3 contains 13 residues. The CDR3 coding sequence is TGTGCCAGCACTTCAGGACCGAGCTACGAGCAGTACTTC. Translation gives CASTSGPSYEQYF.

The gene calls are TRBV5-5 and TRBJ1-6; perhaps TRBD1 as D (5 bases). The CDR3 covers 15 residues. The germline V and J ends were trimmed by 0 bases and 8 bases, with 12 bases remaining between them. Germline V gene lookup returns CDR1 SGHKS and CDR2 YYEKEE (reference sequence). The CDR3 here is CASSLVQGTDSPLHF. CDR3 DNA sequence: TGTGCCAGCAGCTTGGTCCAGGGTACGGATTCACCCCTCCACTTT.

The chain recombines TRBV27 with TRBJ2-3; 9 nucleotides agree with TRBD2. With 5 bases clipped from V and 3 bases from J, the junction kept 12 bases outside the gene matches. The CDR3 runs to 17 residues. Germline values: CDR1 MNHEY, CDR2 SMNVEV (reference sequence). DNA of the CDR3: TGTGCCAGCAGTCCAGATTTAGCGGGGGCGGGGACAGATACGCAGTATTTT. Its translation is CASSPDLAGAGTDTQYF.

This chain links TRBV15 with TRBJ2-2, with 8 positions matching TRBD1. Germline-derived CDR1 and CDR2 are LNHNV and YYDKDF (reference sequence). The length of the CDR3 is 16 residues. The V gene end was trimmed by 0 bases and the J gene end by 4 bases; junction bases not matched to a gene: 4. CDR3 DNA: TGTGCCACCAGCAGAGATGGACAGGGTCCCACCGGGGAGCTGTTTTTT. This codes for CATSRDGQGPTGELFF. The full variable domain, rest sourced from reference TRBV15 and TRBJ2-2, is DAMVIQNPRYQVTQFGKPVTLSCSQTLNHNVMYWYQQKSSQAPKLLFHYYDKDFNNEADTPDNFQSRRPNTSFCFLDIRSPGLGDTAMYLCATSRDGQGPTGELFFGEGSRLTVL.

This chain links TRBV18 with TRBJ2-4; 7 bases are shared with TRBD2. Germline V gene sequence: CDR1 KGHSH, CDR2 LQKENI. V shed 3 bases, J shed 5 bases, and the junction held 4 bases outside the gene matches. The CDR3 is made up of 14 amino acids. CDR3 sequence reads: CASSPPGRENIQYF. The CDR3 DNA sequence: TGTGCCAGCTCACCTCCGGGGAGGGAAAACATTCAGTACTTC.

The V call is TRBV6-5, the J call TRBJ1-1, with a tentative D call TRBD1 (5 bases). CDR3 size: 13 residues. Germline V CDR1 and CDR2: MNHEY, SVGAGI. V gave up 2 bases and J gave up 5 bases, with 9 bases separating them. This CDR3 is CASSYRRTTEAFF. The CDR3 nucleotides are TGTGCCAGCAGTTACAGACGGACAACTGAAGCTTTCTTT.